This is a list of T cell receptor beta chains from one sample in a study of memory CD4+ T cells and cytomegalovirus serostatus. The table came from immunoSEQ multiplex PCR; TCRdb's copy has only in-frame clones and leaves some out. The sample includes approximately 61,000 clones, 80% of them seen just once. The sequencing sample was made of memory CD4+ T cells from blood. Receptor source: an adult in good health and CMV-seronegative. Some clones in this sample may be carry-over from other donors' samples. Both conserved end residues are part of each CDR3. Each record gives: J gene, D gene, clone size, V gene, CDR3 DNA, CDR3 protein. The D gene is left open where the match is weak. Rows may omit the clone size; those that give it use once, few, many or a size class.

TRBJ1-6 - few TRBV18 TGTGCCAGCTCAGGGGGGTTCGACAATTCACCCCTCCACTTT CASSGGFDNSPLHF
TRBJ2-5 - - TRBV21-1 TGTGCCAGCAGCAAAGGAAATGGGACAGGGAAATTTGTAGAGACCCAGTACTTC CASSKGNGTGKFVETQYF
TRBJ1-6 TRBD1 - TRBV6-9 TGTGCCAGCAGTCCCTCCCCCCACAGGGGGCGTTACTATAATTCACCCCTCCACTTT CASSPSPHRGRYYNSPLHF
TRBJ2-3 - once TRBV5-6 TGTGCCAGCAGCTTCGAAGGGTCAGATACGCAGTATTTT CASSFEGSDTQYF
TRBJ2-2 - - TRBV7-8 TGTGCCAGCAGCTTCCGGGACACTACGAACACCGGGGAGCTGTTTTTT CASSFRDTTNTGELFF
TRBJ1-1 - - TRBV4-1 TGCGCCAGCAGCCAAGAGATAATTGCTCCTCTGGGGAACACTGAAGCTTTCTTT CASSQEIIAPLGNTEAFF
TRBJ2-3 - - TRBV5-1 TGCGCCAGCAGCTTAAGCGGCACAGATACGCAGTATTTT CASSLSGTDTQYF
TRBJ2-1 TRBD1 - TRBV7-9 TGTGCCAGCAGCTTAGCTAGGACGACAGGGAAATGGTACAATGAGCAGTTCTTC CASSLARTTGKWYNEQFF
TRBJ1-2 - once TRBV1 TGCACCAGCAGCCACCACAGGGGGCCTGATAACTATGGCTACACCTTC CTSSHHRGPDNYGYTF
TRBJ2-7 TRBD2 - TRBV28 TGTGCCAGCAGGACACCTGGACTAGCGGGAGGTGCCTACGAGCAGTACTTC CASRTPGLAGGAYEQYF
TRBJ1-1 - - TRBV5-4 TGTGCCAGCAGCTTGGAGGGGGGCGGGGAAGCTTTCTTT CASSLEGGGEAFF
TRBJ1-1 - - TRBV27 TGTGCCAGCAGTTTAACACGGGCCACTGAAGCTTTCTTT CASSLTRATEAFF
TRBJ1-1 TRBD1 few TRBV11-1 TGTGCCAGCAGTTCCGGGACAGGGGCTTTCTTT CASSSGTGAFF
TRBJ2-6 TRBD1 - TRBV10-3 TGTGCCATCGGGGGGGACAGGGGCTTCTCTGGGGCCAACGTCCTGACTTTC CAIGGDRGFSGANVLTF